These T cell receptor beta chains were read from a single sample in a study of blood T cell repertoires in COVID-19. Repertoires were generated with immunoSEQ multiplex PCR, while TCRdb's copy carries only in-frame clones and drops some. The data show 90,000 to 120,000 clones, around 83% seen once. Sequenced input: peripheral blood. The receptors were gathered from a human donor in a cohort sampled during active COVID-19. CDR3s include the opening cysteine and the closing phenylalanine or tryptophan. A D gene is named only where the DNA matches it firmly. Expanded clones are given a class, and other clones once, few, many or no size at all.

d_call j_call v_call clone_size cdr3_nt cdr3_aa
TRBD2 TRBJ2-1 TRBV9 . TGTGCCAGCAGCGTTGGGTTTAGCGGGGGGCCCAGCTCCTACAATGAGCAGTTCTTC CASSVGFSGGPSSYNEQFF
. TRBJ1-6 TRBV27 few TGTGCCAGCAGTTTGAACAGGGATTCACCCCTCCACTTT CASSLNRDSPLHF
TRBD1 TRBJ1-2 TRBV10-3 . TGTGCCATCACTCCGGGACAGGGGGCGGGCTATGGCTACACCTTC CAITPGQGAGYGYTF
. TRBJ2-4 TRBV7-2 . TGTGCCAGCAGCTTGGGCTCCGCCAAAAACATTCAGTACTTC CASSLGSAKNIQYF
. TRBJ2-3 TRBV13 . TGTGCCAGCAGACCAAGACAGGATCTCACAGATACGCAGTATTTT CASRPRQDLTDTQYF
TRBD1 TRBJ2-3 TRBV10-3 . TGTGCCATCAGTGAGTCGGATGGGGGACAGGGATATGGTACGCAGTATTTT CAISESDGGQGYGTQYF
. TRBJ1-2 TRBV6-6 . TGTGCCAGCAGTTACCGGGGAAGCCATGGCTACACCTTC CASSYRGSHGYTF
. TRBJ1-1 TRBV4-2 few TGTGCCAGCAGCCAAGATTCCGGGGGGGCTGAAGCTTTCTTT CASSQDSGGAEAFF
. TRBJ1-2 TRBV1 . TGCACCAGCAGCCAGACAGGACAGGGCGGCTACACCTTC CTSSQTGQGGYTF
TRBD1 TRBJ1-1 TRBV2 . TGTGCCAGCACCGCAGGGGGCGGACTCCTGAACACTGAAGCTTTCTTT CASTAGGGLLNTEAFF
TRBD2 TRBJ2-5 TRBV28 once TGTGCCAGCAGTTTTGTAGCGGGGGGGCTAGAGACCCAGTACTTC CASSFVAGGLETQYF
. TRBJ2-5 TRBV24-1 . TGTGCCACCAGTGATTCCCCCGCAGGCTACCAAGAGACCCAGTACTTC CATSDSPAGYQETQYF
TRBD1 TRBJ2-3 TRBV11-3 . TGTGCCAGCAGCCCGGGACAGGGATTCACAGATACGCAGTATTTT CASSPGQGFTDTQYF
. TRBJ1-5 TRBV7-9 few TGTGCCAGCAGCTTATCGTGGCAGAACAATCAGCCCCAGCATTTT CASSLSWQNNQPQHF
. TRBJ2-2 TRBV2 . TGTGCCAGCCGGGGACAGAACACCGGGGAGCTGTTTTTT CASRGQNTGELFF
. TRBJ2-3 TRBV6-1 . TGTGCCAGCAGTGACAGGGAATGGGGCACAGATACGCAGTATTTT CASSDREWGTDTQYF
TRBD1 TRBJ2-7 TRBV25-1 . TGTGCCAGCAGTGATCAACGACAGGGTGGGTACGAGCAGTACTTC CASSDQRQGGYEQYF
. TRBJ1-1 TRBV5-1 . TGCGCCAGCAGCTTGTCCCTACAGGTGGGCACTGAAGCTTTCTTT CASSLSLQVGTEAFF
. TRBJ1-1 TRBV2 few TGTGCCAGCAGTGAAGCTGCCAGGGGCCTTTGGAACACTGAAGCTTTCTTT CASSEAARGLWNTEAFF
. TRBJ1-5 TRBV6-1 . TGTGCCAGCAGTGAGAGTACAGGGTTCCGTCCCCAGCATTTT CASSESTGFRPQHF
TRBD1 TRBJ2-7 TRBV7-8 . TGTGCCAGCAGCTTAGCCGGGACAGGGGGCTCTGGCGAGCAGTACTTC CASSLAGTGGSGEQYF
. TRBJ2-1 TRBV5-5 . TGTGCCAGCAGCTTGCTCTCGCGAAACCCCAACGATGAGCAGTTCTTC CASSLLSRNPNDEQFF
TRBD1 TRBJ2-1 TRBV7-9 . TGTGCCAGCAGCCGTGCCCCCCGGGACAGGGGTGGGGATGAGCAGTTCTTC CASSRAPRDRGGDEQFF
. TRBJ2-1 TRBV15 . TGTGCCACCAGCAGACCGACAGACAATGAGCAGTTCTTC CATSRPTDNEQFF
TRBD1 TRBJ2-3 TRBV27 . TGTGCCAGCCGGGACAGGTCAGATACGCAGTATTTT CASRDRSDTQYF
. TRBJ1-2 TRBV27 . TGTGCCAGCAGTCCCAGACAGTCTAACTCCTATGGCTACACCTTC CASSPRQSNSYGYTF
. TRBJ1-4 TRBV25-1 medium-sized TGTGCCAGCAAATCAGACAGGAAGGATGAAAAACTGTTTTTT CASKSDRKDEKLFF
. TRBJ1-1 TRBV7-8 . TGTGCCAGCAGCTTAGGTTGGCAGGGAAGGAACACTGAAGCTTTCTTT CASSLGWQGRNTEAFF
. TRBJ2-1 TRBV27 . TGTGCCAGCAGTCCCTCGAGAGTATACAATGAGCAGTTCTTC CASSPSRVYNEQFF
TRBD1 TRBJ1-2 TRBV7-9 . TGTGCCAGCAGCTTAGGATTGGGACAGGGGGATGGCTACACCTTC CASSLGLGQGDGYTF